This T cell receptor (beta chain) came from a study of long-term antiretroviral therapy in people with HIV. Study-wide points: Post-ART, diversity grew, though it stayed under transplant donor control levels. The study found narrower CDR3 length ranges in HIV repertoires than in controls.

About this clone: Its specificity is not known.

Researchers report immunoSEQ v3.0 was run at survey level. Generated by immunoSEQ multiplex PCR, the TCRdb table keeps only in-frame clones and is missing some. This sample carries 25,000 to 30,000 clones, around 89% of them seen once, and the ten largest clones take approximately 8%. Germline loops: CDR1 SGHRS, CDR2 YFSETQ. CDR3 length: 15 amino acids. The ends were cut back, 0 bases at V and 0 bases at J, with 9 bases in the middle. The chain is built from TRBV5-1 and TRBJ1-2; D not resolved. The sequencing used unsorted PBMCs, collected 3.2 years before starting antiretroviral therapy. The sequence was collected from a man aged 45-65 years with HIV. The CDR3, as DNA: TGCGCCAGCAGCTTGGACCCAGCCGCTAACTATGGCTACACCTTC. Protein sequence: CASSLDPAANYGYTF. The full variable domain, completed using reference TRBV5-1 and TRBJ1-2, is KAGVTQTPRYLIKTRGQQVTLSCSPISGHRSVSWYQQTPGQGLQFLFEYFSETQRNKGNFPGRFSGRQFSNSRSEMNVSTLELGDSALYLCASSLDPAANYGYTFGSGTRLTVV.